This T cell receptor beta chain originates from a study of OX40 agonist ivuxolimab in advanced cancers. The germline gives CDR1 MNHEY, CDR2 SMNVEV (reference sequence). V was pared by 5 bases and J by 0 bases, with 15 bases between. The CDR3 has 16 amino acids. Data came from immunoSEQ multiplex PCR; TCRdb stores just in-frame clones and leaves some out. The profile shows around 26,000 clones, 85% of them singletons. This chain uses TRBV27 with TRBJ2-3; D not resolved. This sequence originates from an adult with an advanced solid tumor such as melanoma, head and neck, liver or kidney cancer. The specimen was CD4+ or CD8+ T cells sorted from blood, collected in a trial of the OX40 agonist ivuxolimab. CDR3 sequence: CASSPPYGASTDTQYF. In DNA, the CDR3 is TGTGCCAGCAGTCCCCCGTATGGTGCTAGCACAGATACGCAGTATTTT.